The 26 T cell receptor beta chains listed next were all sequenced from one sample in a study of early T cells in non-severe SARS-CoV-2 infection. MiXCR was run by TCRdb on the 5' RACE reads, yielding one entry per CDR3 protein. The sample lists 20,000 to 25,000 distinct CDR3 sequences, 4.5% to 5.5% occurring once. Sequences were obtained from whole blood. The receptors stem from an adult who was a healthcare worker with PCR-confirmed SARS-CoV-2 infection or an uninfected control (not recorded which).

This clonotype was seen only a few times. The CDR3 sequence is CASVSPGSTEAFF. The CDR3 DNA reads as TGTGCCAGCGTTTCCCCAGGGTCTACTGAAGCTTTCTTT. The rearrangement links TRBV28 to TRBJ1-1; D is possibly TRBD1 (5 bases). This CDR3 comprises 13 residues. Between the trimmed V and J ends, which lost 8 bases and 5 bases, there was a span of 15 bases. Germline-derived CDR1 and CDR2 are MDHEN and SYDVKM.

The sample holds many counts of this clonotype. Compared with germline, one end of the junction differs, possibly owing to a read error. The chain has TRBV7-7 and TRBJ2-5, with 7 bases identical to TRBD2. Per the germline V gene, CDR1 is SSHAT and CDR2 is FNYEAQ (reference sequence). The CDR3 loop spans 18 amino acids. The CDR3 DNA sequence: TGTGCTAGCAGCCCCCCATCCCCCTTGGAGTTCGGGGGGGAGACCCAGTACTTC. This sequence encodes CASSPPSPLEFGGETQYF. The whole variable domain, remainder taken from reference TRBV7-7 and TRBJ2-5, is GAGVSQSPRYKVTKRGQDVTLRCDPISSHATLYWYQQALGQGPEFLTYFNYEAQPDKSGLPSDRFSAERPEGSISTLTIQRTEQRDSAMYRCASSPPSPLEFGGETQYFGPGTRLLVL.

The chain uses TRBV19 and TRBJ1-5; D unresolved. Trimming took 1 base from V and 5 from J, leaving 12 bases between them. CDR1 and CDR2 (germline): LNHDA, SQIVND (reference sequence). The CDR3 extends over 15 amino acids. The CDR3 DNA reads as TGTGCCAGTAGTATAGCGGCCCAAATGGATCAGCCCCAGCATTTT. It translates to CASSIAAQMDQPQHF.

With regard to this clonotype: At one boundary the junction diverges from the germline segment, which might be a read error. This chain links TRBV4-3 with TRBJ1-6; D gene unclear. Germline V CDR1 and CDR2: LGHNA, YSLEER. This CDR3 has 16 residues. The CDR3 spells CASSHQTDSYNSPLHF. CDR3 DNA: TGCGCCAGCAGCCATCAGACGGACTCCTATAATTCACCCCTCCATTTT.

This clonotype was seen a few times. The rearrangement joins TRBV5-1 to TRBJ2-1; the D is unclear. V lost 0 bases to trimming and J lost 0 bases, with 4 bases between them. The germline CDR1 and CDR2 sequences are SGHRS and YFSETQ. This CDR3 has 14 residues. CDR3 protein: CASSLANSYNEQFF. CDR3 bases: TGCGCCAGCAGCTTGGCTAACTCCTACAATGAGCAGTTCTTC.

This clonotype was counted at least ten times. The rearrangement uses TRBV27 and TRBJ2-1, with no clear D. CDR3 length: 13 amino acids. Trimming stripped 5 bases from V and 2 bases from J, with 7 bases between. Germline-derived CDR1 and CDR2 are MNHEY and SMNVEV (reference sequence). This CDR3 reads CASSGFPYNEQFF. The CDR3 DNA follows: TGTGCCAGCAGTGGGTTTCCCTACAATGAGCAGTTCTTC.

This clonotype was recorded many times. The CDR3 region is CSVEENRGYDRGRKNTEAFF. The CDR3 bases are TGCAGCGTTGAAGAAAATAGAGGTTACGACAGGGGGAGGAAGAACACTGAAGCTTTCTTT. This chain links TRBV29-1 with TRBJ1-1; 9 nucleotides align to TRBD1. Germline trimming cut 0 bases from V and 1 base from J; bases unmatched to any gene: 18. Germline V gene data show CDR1 as SQVTM and CDR2 as ANQGSEA. The CDR3 extends over 20 amino acids.

This clonotype came up many times. The CDR3 loop reads CASSQGAGSEKLFF. The DNA for the CDR3 is TGCGCCAGCAGCCAAGGTGCAGGGAGCGAAAAACTGTTTTTT. The chain links TRBV4-3 to TRBJ1-4; D possibly corresponds to TRBD1 (5 bases). Trimming left V 1 base short and J 8 bases short, with 11 bases between. CDR1 LGHNA and CDR2 YSLEER come from the germline V gene. The CDR3 length is 14 residues.

This rearrangement joins TRBV7-2 to TRBJ2-5; 9 positions agree with TRBD2. There are 14 residues in the CDR3. Per germline, CDR1 SGHTA and CDR2 FQGNSA. V was pared by 4 bases and J by 2 bases, with 2 bases of the junction left unmatched. Written as DNA, the CDR3 is TGTGCCAGCAGCTCTAGCGGGGCGCAAGAGACCCAGTACTTC. Translating gives CASSSSGAQETQYF.

Worth noting for this clonotype: In this CDR3 the conserved last residue, phenylalanine or tryptophan, is missing, so a read error is likely. The rearrangement uses TRBV7-2 and TRBJ1-6; tentative D call: TRBD1 (6 bases). This CDR3 comprises 15 residues. Trimming pared 5 bases from V and 7 bases from J, leaving 15 bases between. The V gene's germline CDR1 is SGHTA and CDR2 FQGNSA. CDR3 sequence reads: CASSLSRQDNSPLHI. As DNA, the CDR3 is TGTGCCAGCAGCCTATCCCGACAGGACAATTCACCCCTCCACATT.

This clonotype was seen ten or more times. This rearrangement joins TRBV3-1 to TRBJ1-1; D uncertain. The CDR3 has 13 residues. Germline CDR1 and CDR2: LGHDT and YNNKEL (reference sequence). V was shortened by 4 bases and J by 4 bases, with 10 bases between the two germline ends. In nucleotides, the CDR3 is TGTGCCAGCAGCCTCAAGGTCGGCACTGAAGCTTTCTTT. Translated: CASSLKVGTEAFF.

This clonotype was found many times. This chain joins TRBV24-1 and TRBJ1-2; D may be TRBD1 (6 bases). V was clipped by 7 bases and J by 0 bases, with 8 bases between them. From germline, CDR1 is KGHDR and CDR2 SFDVKD. The CDR3 has 13 amino acids. This chain's CDR3 is CATSRTANYGYTF. The CDR3 DNA reads TGTGCCACCAGCCGGACAGCTAACTATGGCTACACCTTC.

This clonotype was detected a few times. This chain uses TRBV6-1 with TRBJ1-5, with D unresolved. Trimming stripped 1 base from V and 7 bases from J, with 8 bases between. Germline loops: CDR1 MNHNS, CDR2 SASEGT. The CDR3 loop spans 13 amino acids. Here the CDR3 DNA reads TGTGCCAGCAGTGAAGGATCCAGGCAGCCCCAGCATTTT. This encodes CASSEGSRQPQHF.

This clonotype is labeled as medium-sized. V usage is TRBV5-5 and J usage is TRBJ2-7; D is uncertain. The CDR3 extends over 12 amino acids. The germline CDR1 and CDR2 sequences are SGHKS and YYEKEE (reference sequence). V lost 7 bases, J lost 6 bases, and 14 bases lay in between. This CDR3 reads CASGTFGGEQYF. DNA of the CDR3: TGTGCCAGCGGCACCTTCGGCGGCGAGCAGTACTTC. The variable domain in full, completed from reference TRBV5-5 and TRBJ2-7, reads DAGVTQSPTHLIKTRGQQVTLRCSPISGHKSVSWYQQVLGQGPQFIFQYYEKEERGRGNFPDRFSARQFPNYSSELNVNALLLGDSALYLCASGTFGGEQYFGPGTRLTVT.

Only a few counts were recorded for this clonotype. This chain uses TRBV7-9 with TRBJ1-1, with no clear D. This CDR3 contains 14 residues. Germline V gene sequence: CDR1 SEHNR, CDR2 FQNEAQ (reference sequence). Trimming left V 3 bases short and J 0 bases short, with 8 bases between. The CDR3 here is CASSFVAMNTEAFF. The CDR3 DNA reads as TGTGCCAGCAGCTTTGTGGCTATGAACACTGAAGCTTTCTTT.

This clonotype was counted at least ten times. The chain combines TRBV12-3 or TRBV12-4 with TRBJ1-1; 10 bases fit TRBD1. The CDR3 sequence is 15 residues long. V was clipped by 5 bases and J by 1 base; unmatched bases: 4. The chain's CDR3 is CASSTGTGENTEAFF. DNA of the CDR3: TGTGCCAGCAGTACAGGGACAGGGGAGAACACTGAAGCTTTCTTT.

This clonotype was counted at least ten times. V gene TRBV7-3 combines with J gene TRBJ1-6; D is ambiguous. This CDR3 is 15 amino acids long. The V and J ends lost 3 bases and 0 bases respectively, with 6 bases between them. Per germline, CDR1 SGHTA and CDR2 FQGTGA. The CDR3 is CASSFTPSYNSPLHF. In nucleotides, the CDR3 is TGTGCCAGCAGCTTCACCCCCTCCTATAATTCACCCCTCCACTTT.

This clonotype was recorded many times. The rearrangement links TRBV30 to TRBJ2-7; 8 bases map to TRBD1. Looked up from germline, CDR1 is GTSNPN and CDR2 is SVGIG (reference sequence). The CDR3 is made up of 14 amino acids. The J segment lost 4 bases and the V segment lost 2 bases, leaving 7 bases of the junction unmatched. CDR3 protein: CAWSPGQGAYEQYV. The CDR3, as DNA: TGTGCCTGGAGTCCCGGACAGGGAGCATACGAGCAGTACGTC.

This clonotype was seen only once. A much larger clone lies a single base off, so this may be a read error. The V call is TRBV4-2, the J call TRBJ2-7; a weak D match, TRBD1 (5 bases). This CDR3 has 13 residues. Germline CDR1 is LGHNA and CDR2 is YNFKEQ. The V end was cut by 1 base, the J end by 6 bases, with 10 bases between. The CDR3 loop reads CASSQGQGCEQYF. The CDR3 nucleotides are TGTGCCAGCAGCCAAGGCCAGGGATGCGAGCAGTACTTC.

This clonotype is classed as medium-sized. This chain connects TRBV24-1 to TRBJ2-3; perhaps TRBD2 as D (6 bases). This CDR3 contains 16 residues. Germline CDR1 and CDR2: KGHDR and SFDVKD. Trimming cost V 0 bases and J 6 bases, with 15 bases left between them. This CDR3 is CATSDLQGGMVDTQYF. For the CDR3, the DNA is TGTGCCACCAGTGATTTGCAAGGCGGGATGGTGGATACGCAGTATTTT.

This clonotype was recorded at least ten times. The rearrangement joins TRBV3-1 to TRBJ1-1; no firm D call. This CDR3 has 14 amino acids. CDR1 and CDR2 (germline): LGHDT, YNNKEL (reference sequence). Trimming shortened V by 0 bases and J by 2 bases, and 7 bases separated the two germline ends. This CDR3 reads CASSQEARNTEAFF. The CDR3 DNA reads TGTGCCAGCAGCCAAGAGGCCAGAAACACTGAAGCTTTCTTT.

V usage is TRBV7-2 and J usage is TRBJ2-3; no clear D. The CDR3 totals 14 residues. The germline CDR1 and CDR2 sequences are SGHTA and FQGNSA. The V end was cut by 3 bases, the J end by 2 bases, with 9 bases between. CDR3 sequence (DNA): TGTGCCAGCAGCTTGTCTCCCCACACAGATACGCAGTATTTT. Protein sequence: CASSLSPHTDTQYF.

This clonotype is labeled as medium-sized. The chain combines TRBV12-3 or TRBV12-4 with TRBJ1-5; D is ambiguous. V lost 3 bases and J 2 bases, leaving 11 bases between the germline ends. This CDR3 has 15 residues. The CDR3 DNA sequence: TGTGCCAGCAGTTTGAGAGAAGGTCGCAATCAGCCCCAGCATTTT. It specifies CASSLREGRNQPQHF.

The chain couples TRBV7-2 to TRBJ2-3, with D possibly being TRBD1 (6 bases). CDR3 length equals 15 residues. The ends were cut back, 2 bases at V and 2 bases at J, with 11 bases in the middle. CDR1 and CDR2 from the germline V gene are SGHTA and FQGNSA. As DNA, the CDR3 is TGTGCCAGCAGCTTAATGGGGGCGAACACAGATACGCAGTATTTT. This sequence encodes CASSLMGANTDTQYF.

This clonotype was detected ten times or more. The chain joins TRBV4-2 to TRBJ1-2; perhaps TRBD1 as D (5 bases). Trimming left V 4 bases short and J 8 bases short, with 14 bases between. The CDR3 runs 13 residues. Germline-derived CDR1 and CDR2 are LGHNA and YNFKEQ. DNA for the CDR3: TGTGCCAGCAGCCCAGTTACGGGGCGCGGCTACACCTTC. Its protein product is CASSPVTGRGYTF.

This clonotype has ten or more counts. The V call is TRBV30, the J call TRBJ2-4; D might be TRBD1 or TRBD2, each matching 5 bases. Trimming left V 1 base short and J 3 bases short, with 16 bases between. The CDR3 covers 16 residues. Per germline, CDR1 GTSNPN and CDR2 SVGIG (reference sequence). The CDR3, as DNA: TGTGCCTGGAGTGGTCAGGGAGCCATTAGCAAAAACATTCAGTACTTC. Its protein product is CAWSGQGAISKNIQYF.